A single sample is the source of the 19 T cell receptor beta chains below, sequenced in a study of radiation and T cells in renal cell carcinoma. Sample time point: baseline pretreatment blood. The treatment was: 15 Gy SBRT to primary tumor, nephrectomy 4 weeks later. Sequencing was performed with immunoSEQ multiplex PCR; in TCRdb, only in-frame clones are kept and a portion is missing. Of tens of thousands of clones in the sample, 70% to 85% were seen once. Specimen: blood, collected from a patient whose treatment included radiotherapy and nephrectomy. These receptors were collected from a man aged 55 to 70 with renal cell carcinoma.

This clone was recorded once. The rearrangement uses TRBV9 and TRBJ2-1; TRBD1 matches 10 bases. The CDR3 is made up of 16 amino acids. V dropped 3 bases and J dropped 0; count of bases not matched to a gene: 3. CDR1 is SGDLS, CDR2 YYNGEE, per germline. This CDR3 reads CASSARTGGSYNEQFF. The DNA of the CDR3 is TGTGCCAGCAGCGCAAGGACAGGGGGCTCCTACAATGAGCAGTTCTTC.

V is TRBV18 and J is TRBJ2-7; maybe TRBD1 (5 bases). V was shortened by 1 base and J by 1 base, with 8 bases between the two germline ends. The CDR3 covers 14 residues. Germline V gives CDR1 KGHSH, CDR2 LQKENI. The DNA for the CDR3 is TGTGCCAGCTCACCACAGGGGATATCCTACGAGCAGTACTTC. It is translated as CASSPQGISYEQYF.

The table lists this clone with a count of one. The chain has TRBV28 and TRBJ1-2; no definite D call. This CDR3 comprises 14 residues. Between the trimmed V and J ends, which lost 1 base and 7 bases, there was a span of 13 bases. Germline V lookup: CDR1 MDHEN, CDR2 SYDVKM. Written as DNA, the CDR3 is TGTGCCAGCAGTTTATCCGAGCCCCTCGGTGGCTACACCTTC. This translates into CASSLSEPLGGYTF.

The chain joins TRBV5-4 to TRBJ2-2; no firm D call. There are 12 residues in the CDR3. From germline, CDR1 is SGHNT and CDR2 YYREEE (reference sequence). V lost 2 bases, J lost 3 bases, and 2 bases lay in between. This CDR3 reads CASSFDTGELFF. The CDR3, as DNA: TGTGCCAGCAGCTTCGACACCGGGGAGCTGTTTTTT.

V gene TRBV9 combines with J gene TRBJ2-1; maybe TRBD1 (5 bases). The CDR3 is made up of 16 amino acids. The V end lost 4 bases, the J end lost 6 bases, and 20 bases lay between the germline ends. Germline assignment: CDR1 SGDLS and CDR2 YYNGEE. CDR3 sequence reads: CASSLGGSKGVNEQFF. The CDR3 DNA is TGTGCCAGCAGCCTTGGCGGATCAAAAGGGGTCAATGAGCAGTTCTTC.

This clone was picked up a small number of times. CDR3 sequence reads: CASTRRPPGVYSNQPQHF. Here the CDR3 DNA reads TGTGCCAGCACGAGACGGCCTCCGGGAGTTTATAGCAATCAGCCCCAGCATTTT. V gene TRBV27 combines with J gene TRBJ1-5; D gene uncertain. Germline loops: CDR1 MNHEY, CDR2 SMNVEV (reference sequence). This CDR3 has 18 residues. V dropped 7 bases and J dropped 0 bases, with 22 bases sitting between them.

The chain combines TRBV5-1 with TRBJ2-7; D remains ambiguous. Germline V gene lookup returns CDR1 SGHRS and CDR2 YFSETQ. Trimming stripped 0 bases from V and 3 bases from J, with 10 bases between. The CDR3 is made up of 14 amino acids. The CDR3 coding sequence is TGCGCCAGCAGCTTGGGCCCGGAGTTCTACGAGCAGTACTTC. It codes for CASSLGPEFYEQYF.

The V call is TRBV4-1, the J call TRBJ2-7, with D perhaps matching TRBD1 or TRBD2 (7 bases each). The germline gives CDR1 MGHRA, CDR2 YSYEKL. This CDR3 has 16 amino acids. Trimming shortened V by 2 bases and J by 7 bases, and 21 bases separated the two germline ends. The CDR3, as DNA: TGCGCCAGCAGCCAACCCACCTCGGCAGGGGGGGGAGAGCAGTACTTC. This translates into CASSQPTSAGGGEQYF.

The chain couples TRBV27 to TRBJ2-1; D is possibly TRBD1 (7 bases). The length of the CDR3 is 15 residues. V gave up 3 bases and J gave up 3 bases, with 12 bases separating them. CDR1 MNHEY and CDR2 SMNVEV come from the germline V gene (reference sequence). As DNA, the CDR3 is TGTGCCAGCAGTTTGGAGGGGGCTGGCTACAATGAGCAGTTCTTC. Protein: CASSLEGAGYNEQFF.

This rearrangement joins TRBV10-3 to TRBJ2-2; D tentatively reads TRBD1 or TRBD2 (5 bases each). Trimming shortened V by 2 bases and J by 7 bases, and 11 bases separated the two germline ends. Germline values: CDR1 ENHRY, CDR2 SYGVKD. The CDR3 contains 14 residues. Written as DNA, the CDR3 is TGTGCCATCAGTGAGGTCTGGGGGAACGGGGAGCTGTTTTTT. It encodes CAISEVWGNGELFF.

This chain connects TRBV28 to TRBJ2-2; TRBD2 aligns across 10 bases. The germline CDR1 and CDR2 sequences are MDHEN and SYDVKM. The CDR3 consists of 15 residues. Trimming took 6 bases from V and 6 from J; bases not matched to a gene: 7. The CDR3 DNA sequence: TGTGCCAGCAGAGCTAGCGGGAGAAGGGCCGGGGAGCTGTTTTTT. This gives the protein CASRASGRRAGELFF.

A single count supports this clone. The chain couples TRBV28 to TRBJ1-5; D perhaps matches TRBD1 (5 bases). The CDR3 is 18 residues long. Between the trimmed V and J ends, which lost 6 bases and 1 base, there was a span of 22 bases. Germline lookup yields CDR1 MDHEN and CDR2 SYDVKM. As DNA, the CDR3 is TGTGCCAGCAGCCGCCTGGGGGGGTTTCCTCAAAGCAATCAGCCCCAGCATTTT. Its protein product is CASSRLGGFPQSNQPQHF. Full variable domain (rest looked up from reference TRBV28 and TRBJ1-5): DVKVTQSSRYLVKRTGEKVFLECVQDMDHENMFWYRQDPGLGLRLIYFSYDVKMKEKGDIPEGYSVSREKKERFSLILESASTNQTSMYLCASSRLGGFPQSNQPQHFGDGTRLSIL.

V gene TRBV6-1 combines with J gene TRBJ2-1; no firm D call. The CDR3 consists of 12 residues. Trimming stripped 5 bases from V and 8 bases from J, with 10 bases between. CDR1 and CDR2 from the germline V gene are MNHNS and SASEGT. The CDR3 DNA follows: TGTGCCAGCAGTCTGGCCGCGGATGAGCAGTTCTTC. It specifies CASSLAADEQFF.

The chain recombines TRBV11-2 with TRBJ2-3; a possible D gene is TRBD1 (6 bases). CDR3 length: 13 residues. Germline V gene sequence: CDR1 SGHAT, CDR2 FQNNGV. V was trimmed by 3 bases and J by 3 bases, leaving 7 bases between them. The CDR3 bases are TGTGCCAGCAGCTTGAGGGGGACAGATACGCAGTATTTT. Translating it yields CASSLRGTDTQYF.

The chain couples TRBV6-5 to TRBJ2-7; D is perhaps TRBD1 or TRBD2 (5 bases each). CDR3 size: 15 residues. Trimming took off 5 bases at V and 4 bases at J, with 18 bases between the two ends. CDR1 MNHEY and CDR2 SVGAGI come from the germline V gene. The CDR3 coding sequence is TGTGCCAGCAGTCCCGTCGGGGCTAGAAGGTACGAGCAGTACTTC. It encodes CASSPVGARRYEQYF.

The CDR3 nucleotides are TGTGCCAGCTCAACTCGACAGGGGGCGGTTGGAACTAATGAAAAACTGTTTTTT. Protein: CASSTRQGAVGTNEKLFF. V is TRBV18 and J is TRBJ1-4; 10 bases line up with TRBD1. The CDR3 loop spans 18 amino acids. Germline trimming cut 5 bases from V and 1 base from J; bases unmatched to any gene: 10. CDR1 is KGHSH, CDR2 LQKENI, per germline.

V and J are TRBV28 and TRBJ1-5; 8 nucleotides align to TRBD1. The J segment lost 9 bases and the V segment lost 6 bases, leaving 10 bases of the junction unmatched. CDR1 is MDHEN and CDR2 is SYDVKM in the germline V gene. This CDR3 is 14 amino acids long. CDR3 nucleotide sequence: TGTGCCAGCAGCTTTTACAGGGGGGGAGGGCCCCAGCATTTT. Residues: CASSFYRGGGPQHF.

The rearrangement uses TRBV7-8 and TRBJ2-7; 7 nucleotides line up with TRBD1. V lost 5 bases to trimming and J lost 7 bases; unmatched junction nucleotides: 5. The CDR3 consists of 12 residues. CDR1 SGHVS and CDR2 FQNEAQ come from the germline V gene. This CDR3 is CASSATRGEQYF. The CDR3 DNA follows: TGTGCCAGCAGCGCAACCAGGGGGGAGCAGTACTTC.

J is TRBJ2-3 and V is TRBV6-5, with TRBD1 identical over 12 bases. The J segment lost 6 bases and the V segment lost 5 bases, leaving 6 bases of the junction unmatched. The germline V gene encodes CDR1 MNHEY and CDR2 SVGAGI. The CDR3 consists of 15 residues. CDR3 DNA sequence: TGTGCCAGCAGTAGCCGGGACAGGGGGCCCGATACGCAGTATTTT. Translation gives CASSSRDRGPDTQYF.